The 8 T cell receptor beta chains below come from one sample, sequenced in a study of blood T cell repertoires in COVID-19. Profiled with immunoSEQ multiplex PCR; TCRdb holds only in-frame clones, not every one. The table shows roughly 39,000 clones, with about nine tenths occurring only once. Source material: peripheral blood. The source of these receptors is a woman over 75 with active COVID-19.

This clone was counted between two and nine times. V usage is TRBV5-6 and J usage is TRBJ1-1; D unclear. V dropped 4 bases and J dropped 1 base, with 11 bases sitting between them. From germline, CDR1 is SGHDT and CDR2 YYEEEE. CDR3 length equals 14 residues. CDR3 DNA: TGTGCCAGCAGCCGAGGCACAACGAACACTGAAGCTTTCTTT. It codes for CASSRGTTNTEAFF.

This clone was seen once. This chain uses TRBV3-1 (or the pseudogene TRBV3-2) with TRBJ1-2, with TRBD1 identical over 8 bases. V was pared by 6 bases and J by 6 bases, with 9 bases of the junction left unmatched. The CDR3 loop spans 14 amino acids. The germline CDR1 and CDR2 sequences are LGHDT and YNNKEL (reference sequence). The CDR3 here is CASRPQTGDHGYTF. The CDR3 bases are TGTGCCAGCAGGCCCCAGACAGGGGACCATGGCTACACCTTC.

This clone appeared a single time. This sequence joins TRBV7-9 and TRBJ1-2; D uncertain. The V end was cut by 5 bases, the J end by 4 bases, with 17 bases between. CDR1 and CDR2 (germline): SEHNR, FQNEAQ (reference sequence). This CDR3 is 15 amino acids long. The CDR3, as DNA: TGTGCCAGCAGCCCCTCCCTAAGTCCCTCCTATGGCTACACCTTC. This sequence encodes CASSPSLSPSYGYTF.

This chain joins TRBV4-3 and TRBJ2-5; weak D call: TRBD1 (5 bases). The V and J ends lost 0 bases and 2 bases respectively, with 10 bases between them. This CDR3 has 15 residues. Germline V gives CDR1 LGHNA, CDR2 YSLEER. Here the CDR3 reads CASSQERGGQETQYF. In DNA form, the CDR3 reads TGCGCCAGCAGCCAAGAAAGGGGTGGGCAAGAGACCCAGTACTTC.

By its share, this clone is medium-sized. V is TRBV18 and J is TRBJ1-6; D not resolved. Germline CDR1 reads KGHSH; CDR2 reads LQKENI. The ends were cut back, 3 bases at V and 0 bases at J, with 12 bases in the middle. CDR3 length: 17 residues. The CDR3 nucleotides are TGTGCCAGCTCACCCATACAGTCCAGCTCCTATAATTCACCCCTCCACTTT. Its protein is CASSPIQSSSYNSPLHF.

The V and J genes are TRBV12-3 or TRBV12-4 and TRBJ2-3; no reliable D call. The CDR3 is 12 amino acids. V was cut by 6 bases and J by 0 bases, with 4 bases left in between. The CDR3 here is CASSHSTDTQYF. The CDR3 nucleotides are TGTGCCAGCAGCCATAGCACAGATACGCAGTATTTT.

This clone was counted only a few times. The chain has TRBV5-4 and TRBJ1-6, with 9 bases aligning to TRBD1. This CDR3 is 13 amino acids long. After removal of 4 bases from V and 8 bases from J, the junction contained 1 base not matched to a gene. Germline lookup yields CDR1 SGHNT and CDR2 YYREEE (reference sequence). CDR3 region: CASSRDRDSPLHF. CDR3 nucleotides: TGTGCCAGCAGCAGGGACAGGGATTCACCCCTCCACTTT.

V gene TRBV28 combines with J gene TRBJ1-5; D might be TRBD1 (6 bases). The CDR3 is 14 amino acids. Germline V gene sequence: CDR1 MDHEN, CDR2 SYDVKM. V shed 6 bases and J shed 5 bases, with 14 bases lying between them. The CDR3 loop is CASSRGAVDQPQHF. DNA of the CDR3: TGTGCCAGCAGCCGGGGGGCGGTGGATCAGCCCCAGCATTTT. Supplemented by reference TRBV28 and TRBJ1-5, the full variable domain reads DVKVTQSSRYLVKRTGEKVFLECVQDMDHENMFWYRQDPGLGLRLIYFSYDVKMKEKGDIPEGYSVSREKKERFSLILESASTNQTSMYLCASSRGAVDQPQHFGDGTRLSIL.